A single sample gave rise to the 7 T cell receptor beta chains below, sequenced in a study of T cell changes during pregnancy in multiple sclerosis. The table came from immunoSEQ multiplex PCR; TCRdb's copy has only in-frame clones and leaves some out. Among approximately 37,000 clones listed, roughly 84% were seen once. The sample was CD8+ T cells from peripheral blood mononuclear cells, taken in the first trimester of pregnancy. These receptors were obtained from a female donor with multiple sclerosis, enrolled in a pregnancy study.

This clone came up once. This chain links TRBV4-3 with TRBJ2-7, with 7 nucleotides matching TRBD2. V lost 1 base and J lost 1; bases outside the gene matches: 4. The length of the CDR3 is 15 residues. Germline V gene sequence: CDR1 LGHNA, CDR2 YSLEER. The CDR3 here is CASSQAGRGSYEQYF. CDR3 sequence (DNA): TGCGCCAGCAGCCAAGCGGGGAGGGGATCCTACGAGCAGTACTTC.

This rearrangement joins TRBV6-1 to TRBJ1-3; no clear D. The CDR3 length is 15 residues. Germline values: CDR1 MNHNS, CDR2 SASEGT. V lost 6 bases and J lost 0, with 12 bases in between. CDR3 in DNA: TGTGCCAGCAGCGCCGACTGGAGCTCTGGAAACACCATATATTTT. This codes for CASSADWSSGNTIYF.

This clone was seen only a few times. The CDR3 DNA is TGTGCCAGCAGTCTGGGACAGGGAACGGCGAACGAGCAGTACTTC. The encoded protein is CASSLGQGTANEQYF. The chain links TRBV27 to TRBJ2-7, with TRBD1 matching 9 bases. Germline values: CDR1 MNHEY, CDR2 SMNVEV (reference sequence). The CDR3 runs 15 residues. Trimming took 5 bases from V and 5 from J; bases not matched to a gene: 10.

This clone was observed once. This rearrangement joins TRBV19 to TRBJ1-1, with a weak D call TRBD1 (5 bases). The CDR3 is 14 residues long. The V gene's germline CDR1 is LNHDA and CDR2 SQIVND (reference sequence). Trimming shortened V by 2 bases and J by 5 bases, and 12 bases separated the two germline ends. The CDR3 DNA reads as TGTGCCAGTAGTATAAGGGGTGGAAGGACTGAAGCTTTCTTT. Translating gives CASSIRGGRTEAFF.

This chain joins TRBV27 and TRBJ2-7, with D unresolved. The ends were cut back, 5 bases at V and 5 bases at J, with 10 bases in the middle. The germline V gene has CDR1 MNHEY and CDR2 SMNVEV (reference sequence). This CDR3 has 12 residues. CDR3 bases: TGTGCCAGCAGTGCACCTCCTAACGAGCAGTACTTC. It yields the protein CASSAPPNEQYF.

The chain couples TRBV9 to TRBJ2-7; 7 nucleotides match TRBD2. V was pared by 3 bases and J by 2 bases, with 17 bases of the junction left unmatched. This CDR3 has 18 amino acids. Germline assignment: CDR1 SGDLS and CDR2 YYNGEE. The CDR3: CASSDPTSGAGLPYEQYF. The CDR3 coding sequence is TGTGCCAGCAGCGACCCCACCTCGGGAGCGGGGTTGCCCTACGAGCAGTACTTC.

V usage is TRBV7-2 and J usage is TRBJ2-1; 7 bases map to TRBD1. The CDR3 consists of 14 residues. Germline V CDR1 and CDR2: SGHTA, FQGNSA. The V gene end was trimmed by 1 base and the J gene end by 10 bases; junction bases not matched to a gene: 7. CDR3 nucleotides: TGTGCCAGCAGCTTAGAACAGGGGCTCATGGAGCAGTTCTTC. This codes for CASSLEQGLMEQFF.